This T cell receptor (beta chain) was captured by sequencing in a study of blood T cell repertoires in COVID-19. Study-level background: COVID-19 samples collected from the United States, Italy and Spain covered acute and convalescent phases. The analysed material was cDNA or gDNA that came from T cells, B-cell-depleted T cells, or PBMCs.

This table comes from immunoSEQ multiplex PCR, and its TCRdb copy is limited to in-frame clones, with some not included. This table holds some 48,000 clones, around nine tenths found once. Material for sequencing was peripheral blood. The sequence came from a woman aged 80 or over with acute or convalescent COVID-19.

The CDR3 sequence is CASSEGPGNTIYF. CDR3 nucleotides: TGTGCCAGCAGCGAGGGTCCTGGAAACACCATATATTTT. The chain uses TRBV5-4 and TRBJ1-3; no clear D. There are 13 residues in the CDR3. CDR1 is SGHNT, CDR2 YYREEE, per germline (reference sequence). Trimming took off 4 bases at V and 2 bases at J, with 7 bases between the two ends.